This T cell receptor beta chain was observed in a study of blood T cell repertoires in COVID-19. Study background: Donors in the United States, Italy and Spain gave samples during acute or convalescent COVID-19.

Generated by immunoSEQ multiplex PCR, the TCRdb table keeps only in-frame clones and is missing some. The sample consists of 330,000 or so clones, 88% of them appearing once. CDR1 and CDR2 (germline): WSHSY, SAAADI. The CDR3 runs to 13 residues. V dropped 8 bases and J dropped 8 bases, with 15 bases sitting between them. Adults between about 18 and 95 years of age took part from 24 US areas. The rearrangement uses TRBV10-2 and TRBJ1-4; D not certain. The sample comprised PBMCs or T cells enriched from blood (not recorded which). The TCR sequence derives from a woman in her 30s who had been exposed to COVID-19. In DNA form, the CDR3 reads TGCGCCAGCTCCGACGGAACGAGGGAAAAACTGTTTTTT. Protein sequence: CASSDGTREKLFF.